Following are 21 T cell receptor beta chains from one sample sequenced in a study of T cells in Graves' hyperthyroidism and ophthalmopathy. TCR beta CDR3 sequences were amplified from RNA transcripts. With the HTBI primer set, the TCR CDR3 went through a first round of RT-PCR. MiXCR was run by TCRdb on the multiplex PCR reads, yielding one entry per CDR3 protein. The sample includes hundreds of thousands of distinct CDR3 sequences, less than 15% of them seen just once. The sequenced sample was blood. The receptors were sampled from a young woman with Graves' hyperthyroidism.

This clonotype was observed at least ten times. CDR3 DNA: TGTGCCTGGAGTGCAGGGCTAGGAGATGGCTACACCTTC. Amino acid sequence: CAWSAGLGDGYTF. The chain employs TRBV30 and TRBJ1-2; D may be TRBD1 (5 bases). There are 13 residues in the CDR3. CDR1 and CDR2 (germline): GTSNPN, SVGIG (reference sequence). V was clipped by 1 base and J by 6 bases, with 12 bases between them.

This clonotype was detected a few times. The chain employs TRBV7-3 and TRBJ2-1; D gene ambiguous. The CDR3 sequence is 17 residues long. The germline V and J ends were trimmed by 5 bases and 1 base, with 18 bases remaining between them. The germline V gene has CDR1 SGHTA and CDR2 FQGTGA. CDR3 sequence: CASSPLGTGPSYNEQFF. DNA of the CDR3: TGTGCCAGCAGCCCACTCGGCACCGGACCATCCTACAATGAGCAGTTCTTC.

Turning to this clonotype: One end of the junction is discordant with germline, which a read error may explain. The V gene is TRBV20-1, the J gene TRBJ2-1, with unresolved D. The CDR3 totals 16 residues. Germline-derived CDR1 and CDR2 are DFQATT and SNEGSKA (reference sequence). CDR3 sequence reads: CSARDLVVYPYDEQFF. Here the CDR3 DNA reads TGCAGTGCTAGAGATCTTGTGGTTTATCCCTACGATGAGCAGTTCTTC.

The chain is built from TRBV4-1 and TRBJ2-1; weak D call: TRBD2 (5 bases). V gave up 4 bases and J gave up 0 bases, with 19 bases separating them. The CDR3 is 18 residues long. The germline CDR1 and CDR2 sequences are MGHRA and YSYEKL. This chain's CDR3 is CASSPLVREHSSYNEQFF. In DNA, the CDR3 is TGCGCCAGCAGCCCGTTAGTTAGGGAGCATAGCTCCTACAATGAGCAGTTCTTC.

Many counts were recorded for this clonotype. This rearrangement joins TRBV15 to TRBJ1-5, with unresolved D. The germline V gene encodes CDR1 LNHNV and CDR2 YYDKDF (reference sequence). V lost 1 base to trimming and J lost 2 bases, with 12 bases between them. The length of the CDR3 is 16 residues. CDR3 loop: CATSRVRGFGNQPQHF. The DNA for the CDR3 is TGTGCCACCAGCAGAGTTAGAGGGTTTGGCAATCAGCCCCAGCATTTT.

This clonotype has a count of ten or more. The gene calls are TRBV6-2 or TRBV6-3 and TRBJ2-2; D may be TRBD1 or TRBD2 (5 bases each). Germline assignment: CDR1 MNHEY and CDR2 SVGEGT. V was trimmed by 2 bases and J by 1 base, leaving 11 bases between them. There are 16 residues in the CDR3. The CDR3 DNA reads TGTGCCAGCAGTTACGGGGGAGCCCAGAACACCGGGGAGCTGTTTTTT. It codes for CASSYGGAQNTGELFF.

Many counts were recorded for this clonotype. This chain joins TRBV28 and TRBJ2-5; 9 positions agree with TRBD2. Per the germline V gene, CDR1 is MDHEN and CDR2 is SYDVKM. This CDR3 has 14 residues. The ends lost 5 bases at V and 7 bases at J; junction bases unmatched: 8. CDR3 region: CASSLLAGRATQYF. The CDR3, as DNA: TGTGCCAGCAGTCTCCTAGCGGGAAGGGCGACCCAGTACTTC.

As to this clonotype: At one end the junction does not follow the germline gene, possibly because of a read error. The DNA of the CDR3 is TGTGCCACCAACAGAGATCGGGAGGGCACCGGGGAGCTGTTTTTT. Its protein product is CATNRDREGTGELFF. The rearrangement uses TRBV15 and TRBJ2-2, with 8 bases fitting TRBD2. CDR1 and CDR2 (germline): LNHNV, YYDKDF (reference sequence). This CDR3 spans 15 amino acids.

This clonotype has only a few counts. CDR3 amino acids: CASSLGTSGSIQYF. CDR3 DNA sequence: TGTGCCAGCAGTTTGGGAACGAGTGGTAGCATTCAGTACTTC. The V gene is TRBV12-3 or TRBV12-4, the J gene TRBJ2-4, with D unclear. The V and J ends lost 3 bases and 9 bases respectively, with 15 bases between them. This CDR3 is built from 14 residues.

Many counts were recorded for this clonotype. The J gene is TRBJ1-5, the V gene TRBV4-3; possible D gene TRBD1, 5 bases. V was pared by 4 bases and J by 7 bases, with 17 bases between. Germline-derived CDR1 and CDR2 are LGHNA and YSLEER. This CDR3 region has 15 residues. DNA for the CDR3: TGCGCCAGCAGCCCTCGGACCGGGTGGGGCCAGCCCCAGCATTTT. Amino acid sequence: CASSPRTGWGQPQHF.

The chain links TRBV29-1 to TRBJ2-1; the D is unclear. The CDR3 sequence is 10 residues long. Trimming removed 4 bases from V and 10 bases from J, with 8 bases in between. Germline CDR1 is SQVTM and CDR2 is ANQGSEA. This CDR3 reads CSVGRYEQFF. The CDR3 DNA is TGCAGCGTTGGGCGTTACGAGCAGTTCTTC.

There are many counts of this clonotype. The V and J genes are TRBV3-1 and TRBJ2-7; 8 bases are shared with TRBD2. This CDR3 region has 17 residues. Germline V gene sequence: CDR1 LGHDT, CDR2 YNNKEL (reference sequence). With 1 base clipped from V and 6 bases from J, the junction kept 14 bases outside the gene matches. The CDR3 here is CASSQGYPREVRFEQYF. The CDR3 DNA is TGTGCCAGCAGCCAAGGGTACCCGCGGGAGGTAAGGTTCGAGCAGTACTTC.

A few counts support this clonotype. The chain has TRBV7-8 and TRBJ2-1, with unresolved D. The CDR3 contains 16 residues. Germline lookup yields CDR1 SGHVS and CDR2 FQNEAQ. V was pared by 2 bases and J by 0 bases, with 11 bases between. CDR3 loop: CASSLLQQSSYNEQFF. The CDR3 coding sequence is TGTGCCAGCAGCTTACTCCAGCAAAGCTCCTACAATGAGCAGTTCTTC.

This clonotype was found many times. The CDR3 coding sequence is TGTGCCTGGAGCGGGGGGCTGACTAGCGGGAACTACAATGAGCAGTTCTTC. As protein: CAWSGGLTSGNYNEQFF. The chain combines TRBV30 with TRBJ2-1, with TRBD2 matching 11 bases. Germline V lookup: CDR1 GTSNPN, CDR2 SVGIG (reference sequence). The junction had 10 bases not matched to a gene; V was cut back by 3 bases and J by 3 bases. This CDR3 comprises 17 residues. Together with reference TRBV30 and TRBJ2-1, the CDR3 gives the full variable domain: SQTIHQWPATLVQPVGSPLSLECTVEGTSNPNLYWYRQAAGRGLQLLFYSVGIGQISSEVPQNLSASRPQDRQFILSSKKLLLSDSGFYLCAWSGGLTSGNYNEQFFGPGTRLTVL.

The J gene is TRBJ2-7, the V gene TRBV6-1; D remains ambiguous. This CDR3 is built from 13 residues. With 3 bases removed from V and 4 bases from J, the gap between germline ends came to 10 bases. Germline V gene lookup returns CDR1 MNHNS and CDR2 SASEGT. The CDR3 DNA reads as TGTGCCAGCAGTGACCCGAATAGTTACGAGCAGTACTTC. It is translated as CASSDPNSYEQYF.

The chain employs TRBV3-1 and TRBJ2-1; tentative D call: TRBD2 (6 bases). The ends were cut back, 0 bases at V and 0 bases at J, with 9 bases in the middle. CDR3 length: 16 amino acids. Germline V gene data show CDR1 as LGHDT and CDR2 as YNNKEL (reference sequence). As DNA, the CDR3 is TGTGCCAGCAGCCAAGATTGGGACTTCTCCTACAATGAGCAGTTCTTC. It translates to CASSQDWDFSYNEQFF.

This clonotype was observed at least ten times. The chain uses TRBV18 and TRBJ1-4; D remains unclear. The CDR3 sequence is 12 residues long. V lost 3 bases to trimming and J lost 5 bases, with 4 bases between them. Germline V gene sequence: CDR1 KGHSH, CDR2 LQKENI. CDR3 residues: CASSPSNEKLFF. CDR3 nucleotide sequence: TGTGCCAGCTCACCTAGCAATGAAAAACTGTTTTTT.

The rearrangement uses TRBV7-8 and TRBJ1-5; D not resolved. Germline assignment: CDR1 SGHVS and CDR2 FQNEAQ. The V gene lost 5 bases and the J gene lost 7 bases, with 15 bases spanning the gap. The CDR3 is 14 amino acids. Here the CDR3 DNA reads TGTGCCAGCAGCCCGACGACTCAGATACAGCCCCAGCATTTT. Amino acid sequence: CASSPTTQIQPQHF.

CDR3 DNA sequence: TGCGCCACAACTCGGGACCCGAAGGAGAGGCAGTTCTTC. Its translation: CATTRDPKERQFF. This chain uses TRBV10-1 with TRBJ2-1; D tentatively reads TRBD1 or TRBD2 (5 bases each). V was clipped by 10 bases and J by 12 bases, with 22 bases between them. Looked up from germline, CDR1 is WNHNN and CDR2 is SYGVQD (reference sequence). CDR3 length: 13 amino acids.

Regarding this clonotype: A much larger clone is a single base away; this may be a read error. V gene TRBV12-3 or TRBV12-4 combines with J gene TRBJ2-5; D unresolved. The CDR3 covers 15 residues. With 3 bases removed from V and 3 bases from J, the gap between germline ends came to 14 bases. As DNA, the CDR3 is TGTGCCAGCAGTTTGGTATCGTGGACGGAAGAGACCCAGTACTTC. Encoded protein: CASSLVSWTEETQYF.

The table lists this clonotype with many counts. J is TRBJ2-3 and V is TRBV28; no clear D. Per germline, CDR1 MDHEN and CDR2 SYDVKM. The length of the CDR3 is 15 residues. Trimming removed 6 bases at V and 6 bases at J, with 19 bases between. In DNA form, the CDR3 reads TGTGCCAGCAGGGAGCTTGGGCCTCGAAGGGATACGCAGTATTTT. This gives the protein CASRELGPRRDTQYF.